Detailed here is one T cell receptor (beta chain). Its antigen is not identified. The germline gene is not matched at one end of the junction; a read error may be the cause. The data were obtained in a study of tumor and adjacent non-tumor tissue in lung cancer. About the research overall: The patients, about nine men and 4 or 5 women, were roughly 30 to 80 with stage I to III disease. Samples averaged approximately 4.2 million productive TCRbeta reads each. Regarding the study as a whole: Compared with tumor, normal lung showed significantly lower TCR diversity. Top 100 clones took a larger repertoire share in normal lung.

This sample's RNA came from whole unsorted tissue. This non-tumor lung sample came from over 3 cm beyond the tumor edge. The library came from three nested PCR rounds adapted from ARM-PCR protocols. MiXCR was run by TCRdb on the multiplex PCR reads, yielding one entry per CDR3 protein. The table lists about 80,000 distinct CDR3 sequences, about 82% of them singletons. The germline V gene encodes CDR1 SGHAT and CDR2 FQNNGV. This CDR3 comprises 13 residues. The receptor comes from a man aged 55 to 70 with non-small cell lung cancer. The sequencing sample was made of distant non-tumor lung tissue. The chain links TRBV11-2 to TRBJ2-5; D possibly corresponds to TRBD2 (6 bases). The CDR3 loop is CASSKGSGEIQYF. In nucleotides, the CDR3 is TGTGCCAGTAGCAAGGGCTCGGGGGAGATCCAGTACTTC. The full variable domain, with the rest looked up from reference TRBV11-2 and TRBJ2-5, is EAGVAQSPRYKIIEKRQSVAFWCNPISGHATLYWYQQILGQGPKLLIQFQNNGVVDDSQLPKDRFSAERLKGVDSTLKIQPAKLEDSAVYLCASSKGSGEIQYFGPGTRLLVL.